This T cell receptor (beta chain) came from a study of spatial heterogeneity in lung cancer. Study in general: Correlation of TCR transcript counts in tumor regions with a T cell module score from matched bulk RNA-seq was strong. Overall study findings and caveats: Higher tumor mutation counts went along with higher counts of expanded intratumoral alpha and beta TCRs.

V was pared by 5 bases and J by 8 bases, with 19 bases between. The germline gives CDR1 MNHNY, CDR2 SVGAGI (reference sequence). This CDR3 has 14 residues. Each CDR3 protein gets one entry after TCRdb re-called the 5' RACE reads with MiXCR. The table shows 15,000 or so distinct CDR3 sequences, with approximately 4.5% occurring only once. Time point described: sample taken at primary tumor resection. Note on this clonotype: Its matching antigen is unknown.

The sample consisted of lung tumor tissue, taken at surgery. The chain uses TRBV6-6 and TRBJ2-7; weak D call: TRBD2 (6 bases). The receptor was derived from a female donor with early-stage non-small cell lung cancer. Here the CDR3 reads CASSLRASSEKQYF. DNA of the CDR3: TGTGCCAGCAGTCTCAGGGCCTCTAGCGAGAAGCAGTACTTC.